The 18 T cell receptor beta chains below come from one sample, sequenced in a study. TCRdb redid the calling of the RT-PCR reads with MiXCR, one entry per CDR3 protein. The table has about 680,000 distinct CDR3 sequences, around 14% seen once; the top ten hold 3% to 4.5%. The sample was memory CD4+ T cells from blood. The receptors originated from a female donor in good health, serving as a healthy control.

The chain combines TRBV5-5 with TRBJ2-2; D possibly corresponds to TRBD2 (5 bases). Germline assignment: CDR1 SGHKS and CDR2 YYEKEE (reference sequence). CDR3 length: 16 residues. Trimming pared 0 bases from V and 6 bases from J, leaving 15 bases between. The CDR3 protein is CASSLDWAMRAGELFF. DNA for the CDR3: TGTGCCAGCAGCTTGGACTGGGCGATGAGGGCCGGGGAGCTGTTTTTT.

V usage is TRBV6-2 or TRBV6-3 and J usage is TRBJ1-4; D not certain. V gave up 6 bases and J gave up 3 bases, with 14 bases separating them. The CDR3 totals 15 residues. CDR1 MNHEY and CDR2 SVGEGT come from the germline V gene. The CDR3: CASRPDGPANEKLFF. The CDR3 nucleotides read TGTGCCAGCAGACCCGACGGACCTGCTAATGAAAAACTGTTTTTT.

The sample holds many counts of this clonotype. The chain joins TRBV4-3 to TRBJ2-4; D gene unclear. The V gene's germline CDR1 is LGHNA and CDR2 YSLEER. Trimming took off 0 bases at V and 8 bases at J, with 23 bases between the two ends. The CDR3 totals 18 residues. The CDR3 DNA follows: TGCGCCAGCAGCCAAGATCTTTTGTCGATCCGACGTGGAGACATTCAGTACTTC. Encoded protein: CASSQDLLSIRRGDIQYF.

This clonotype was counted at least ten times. CDR3 sequence reads: CASSQDPNRGSGDTEAFF. The CDR3 nucleotides are TGCGCCAGCAGCCAAGATCCGAACAGGGGGAGTGGGGACACTGAAGCTTTCTTT. The chain carries TRBV4-1 and TRBJ1-1; TRBD1 aligns across 8 bases. The CDR3 length is 18 residues. Germline V gene sequence: CDR1 MGHRA, CDR2 YSYEKL. The V segment lost 0 bases and the J segment 3 bases; nucleotides outside the gene matches: 12.

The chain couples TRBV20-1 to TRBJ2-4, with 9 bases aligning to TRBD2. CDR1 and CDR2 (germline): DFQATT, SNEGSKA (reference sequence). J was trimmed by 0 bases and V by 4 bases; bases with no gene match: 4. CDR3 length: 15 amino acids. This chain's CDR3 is CSATKTSGAKNIQYF. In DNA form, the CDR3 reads TGCAGTGCTACCAAGACTAGCGGAGCCAAAAACATTCAGTACTTC.

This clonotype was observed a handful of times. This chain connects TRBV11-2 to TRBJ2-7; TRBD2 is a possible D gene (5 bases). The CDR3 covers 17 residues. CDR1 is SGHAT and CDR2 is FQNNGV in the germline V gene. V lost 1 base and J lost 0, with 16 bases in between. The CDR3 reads CASSLVGGSVASYEQYF. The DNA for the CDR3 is TGTGCCAGCAGCTTAGTAGGAGGCTCGGTAGCCTCCTACGAGCAGTACTTC. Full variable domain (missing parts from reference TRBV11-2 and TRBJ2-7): EAGVAQSPRYKIIEKRQSVAFWCNPISGHATLYWYQQILGQGPKLLIQFQNNGVVDDSQLPKDRFSAERLKGVDSTLKIQPAKLEDSAVYLCASSLVGGSVASYEQYFGPGTRLTVT.

The CDR3 region is CASSPASTVRAEAFF. In nucleotides, the CDR3 is TGTGCCAGCAGTCCGGCGTCGACAGTTAGAGCTGAAGCTTTCTTT. This sequence joins TRBV28 and TRBJ1-1; the D gene is possibly TRBD1 (5 bases). Germline values: CDR1 MDHEN, CDR2 SYDVKM. Deletions cut 5 bases from V and 6 bases from J, with 19 bases between. This CDR3 spans 15 amino acids. Supplemented by reference TRBV28 and TRBJ1-1, the full variable domain reads DVKVTQSSRYLVKRTGEKVFLECVQDMDHENMFWYRQDPGLGLRLIYFSYDVKMKEKGDIPEGYSVSREKKERFSLILESASTNQTSMYLCASSPASTVRAEAFFGQGTRLTVV.

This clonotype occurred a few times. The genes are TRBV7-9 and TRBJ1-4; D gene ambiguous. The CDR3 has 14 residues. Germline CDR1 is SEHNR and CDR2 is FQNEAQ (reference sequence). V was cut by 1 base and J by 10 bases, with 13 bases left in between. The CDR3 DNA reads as TGTGCCAGCAGCTTAGTGGAGGGCCTCGGAAAACTGTTTTTT. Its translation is CASSLVEGLGKLFF.

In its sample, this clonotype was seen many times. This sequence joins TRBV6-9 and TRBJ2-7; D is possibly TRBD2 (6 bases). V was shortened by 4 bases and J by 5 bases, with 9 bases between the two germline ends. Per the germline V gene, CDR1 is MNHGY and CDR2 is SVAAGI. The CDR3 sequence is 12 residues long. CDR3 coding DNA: TGTGCCAGCAGTTCCTCGGGGGACGAGCAGTACTTC. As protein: CASSSSGDEQYF.

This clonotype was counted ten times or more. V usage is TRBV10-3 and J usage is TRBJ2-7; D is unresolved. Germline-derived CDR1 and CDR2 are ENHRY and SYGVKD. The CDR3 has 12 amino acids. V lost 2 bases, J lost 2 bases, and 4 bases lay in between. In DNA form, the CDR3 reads TGTGCCATCAGTGAGGGGGCCTACGAGCAGTACTTC. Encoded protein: CAISEGAYEQYF.

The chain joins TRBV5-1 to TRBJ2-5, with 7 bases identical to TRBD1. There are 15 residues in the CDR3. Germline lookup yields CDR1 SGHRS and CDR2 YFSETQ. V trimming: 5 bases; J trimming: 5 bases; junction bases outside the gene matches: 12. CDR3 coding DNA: TGCGCCAGCAGTCTAGCCGGGACAGAGGGGGAGACCCAGTACTTC. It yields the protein CASSLAGTEGETQYF. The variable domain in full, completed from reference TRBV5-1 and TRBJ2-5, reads KAGVTQTPRYLIKTRGQQVTLSCSPISGHRSVSWYQQTPGQGLQFLFEYFSETQRNKGNFPGRFSGRQFSNSRSEMNVSTLELGDSALYLCASSLAGTEGETQYFGPGTRLLVL.

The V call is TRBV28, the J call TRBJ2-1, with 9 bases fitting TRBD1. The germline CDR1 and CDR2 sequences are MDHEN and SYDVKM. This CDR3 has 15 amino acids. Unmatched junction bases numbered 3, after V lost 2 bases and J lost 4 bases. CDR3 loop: CASSLRDRAYNEQFF. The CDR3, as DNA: TGTGCCAGCAGTTTACGGGACAGGGCGTACAATGAGCAGTTCTTC. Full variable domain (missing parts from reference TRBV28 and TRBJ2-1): DVKVTQSSRYLVKRTGEKVFLECVQDMDHENMFWYRQDPGLGLRLIYFSYDVKMKEKGDIPEGYSVSREKKERFSLILESASTNQTSMYLCASSLRDRAYNEQFFGPGTRLTVL.

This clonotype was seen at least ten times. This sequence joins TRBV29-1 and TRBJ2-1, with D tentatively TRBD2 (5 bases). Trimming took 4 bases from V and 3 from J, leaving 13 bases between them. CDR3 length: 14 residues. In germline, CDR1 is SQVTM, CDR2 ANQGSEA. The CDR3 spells CSVAGERFYNEQFF. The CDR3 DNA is TGCAGCGTTGCCGGGGAGAGGTTCTACAATGAGCAGTTCTTC.

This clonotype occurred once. The CDR3 loop is CASSNRTSGRVGCEQFF. In DNA form, the CDR3 reads TGTGCCAGCAGCAACAGGACTAGCGGGAGGGTAGGTTGTGAGCAGTTCTTC. The chain has TRBV21-1 and TRBJ2-1; TRBD2 reflects the table's D call only, with no check against the DNA. TRBV21-1 is assigned pseudogene status. This CDR3 is built from 17 residues.

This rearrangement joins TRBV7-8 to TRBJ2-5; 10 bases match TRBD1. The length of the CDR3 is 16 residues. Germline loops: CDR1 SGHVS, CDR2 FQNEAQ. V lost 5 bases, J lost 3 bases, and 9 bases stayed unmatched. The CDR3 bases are TGTGCCAGCAGCCCCGAGGCCGGGACAGGGGAAGAGACCCAGTACTTC. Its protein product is CASSPEAGTGEETQYF.

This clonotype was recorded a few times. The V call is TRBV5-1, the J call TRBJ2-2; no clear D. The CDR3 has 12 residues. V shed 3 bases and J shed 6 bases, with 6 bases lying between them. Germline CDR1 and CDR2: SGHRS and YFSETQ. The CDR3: CASSSRPGELFF. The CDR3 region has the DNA TGCGCCAGCAGCTCTAGACCCGGGGAGCTGTTTTTT.

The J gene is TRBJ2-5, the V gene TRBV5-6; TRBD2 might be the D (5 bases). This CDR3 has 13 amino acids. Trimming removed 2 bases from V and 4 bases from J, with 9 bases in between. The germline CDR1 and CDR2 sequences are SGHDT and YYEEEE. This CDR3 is CASSFSGSETQYF. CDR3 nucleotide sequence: TGTGCCAGCAGCTTCTCGGGGTCAGAGACCCAGTACTTC.

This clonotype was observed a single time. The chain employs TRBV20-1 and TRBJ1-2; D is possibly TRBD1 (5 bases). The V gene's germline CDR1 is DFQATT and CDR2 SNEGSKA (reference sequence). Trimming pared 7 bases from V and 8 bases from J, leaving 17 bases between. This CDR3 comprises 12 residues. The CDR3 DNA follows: TGCAGTGGAAACGGGGCCGAGTACGGCTACACCTTC. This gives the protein CSGNGAEYGYTF.